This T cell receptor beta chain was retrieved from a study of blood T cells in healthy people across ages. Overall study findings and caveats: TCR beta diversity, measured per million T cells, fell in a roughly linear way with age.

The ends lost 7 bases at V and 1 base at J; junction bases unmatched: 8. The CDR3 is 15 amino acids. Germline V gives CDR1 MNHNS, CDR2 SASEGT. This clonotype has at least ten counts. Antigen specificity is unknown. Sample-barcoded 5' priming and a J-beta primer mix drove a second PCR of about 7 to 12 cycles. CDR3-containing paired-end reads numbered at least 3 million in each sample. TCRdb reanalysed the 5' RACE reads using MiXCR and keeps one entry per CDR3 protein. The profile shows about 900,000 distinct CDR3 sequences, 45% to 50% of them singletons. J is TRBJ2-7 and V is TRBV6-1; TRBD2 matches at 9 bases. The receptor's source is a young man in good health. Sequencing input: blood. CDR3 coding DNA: TGTGCCAGCACATCTACAGCGGGGGGATCCTACGAGCAGTACTTC. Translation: CASTSTAGGSYEQYF.